One sample yielded the 27 T cell receptor beta chains listed below, sequenced in a study of beta chain features in type 1 diabetes. The investigators reverse transcribed all of the isolated RNA, so they sequenced expressed TCRB transcripts. This table comes from immunoSEQ multiplex PCR, and its TCRdb copy is limited to in-frame clones, with some not included. The sample contains hundreds of thousands of clones, roughly a sixth of which appear only once. Sequenced material: naive CD4+ T cells from blood. These receptors all come from a man aged 18-30 years in good health.

About this clone: The sample has other DNA sequences that encode this CDR3 too. The chain carries TRBV5-6 and TRBJ1-1; TRBD1 aligns across 8 bases. Trimming took 2 bases from V and 0 from J; bases not matched to a gene: 3. CDR1 SGHDT and CDR2 YYEEEE come from the germline V gene. The CDR3 has 15 amino acids. CDR3 nucleotide sequence: TGTGCCAGCAGCTTAGGACAGGGCATGAACACTGAAGCTTTCTTT. Amino acids: CASSLGQGMNTEAFF.

V is TRBV19 and J is TRBJ2-7; D may match TRBD1 or TRBD2 (5 bases each). Germline CDR1 and CDR2: LNHDA and SQIVND (reference sequence). This CDR3 spans 13 amino acids. The V gene lost 6 bases and the J gene lost 11 bases, with 20 bases spanning the gap. The CDR3 DNA sequence: TGTGCCAGTAGGCCAAGTTCCGGGGCGCGGGAGTACTTC. Translating gives CASRPSSGAREYF. The full variable domain, in which reference TRBV19 and TRBJ2-7 provide the parts outside the CDR3, is DGGITQSPKYLFRKEGQNVTLSCEQNLNHDAMYWYRQDPGQGLRLIYYSQIVNDFQKGDIAEGYSVSREKKESFPLTVTSAQKNPTAFYLCASRPSSGAREYFGPGTRLTVT.

This clone has a handful of counts. The J gene is TRBJ1-1, the V gene TRBV7-9; 7 nucleotides line up with TRBD1. Per germline, CDR1 SEHNR and CDR2 FQNEAQ (reference sequence). The CDR3 is 14 amino acids. The V and J ends lost 1 base and 4 bases, in that order; junction bases with no gene match: 3. The CDR3 nucleotides read TGTGCCAGCAGCTTAGAAGGGGGCATCACTGAAGCTTTCTTT. The encoded protein is CASSLEGGITEAFF.

This clone has only a few counts. The rearrangement links TRBV4-3 to TRBJ1-3, with D possibly being TRBD1 (6 bases). CDR1 LGHNA and CDR2 YSLEER come from the germline V gene. V lost 1 base and J lost 3, with 16 bases in between. The CDR3 is 17 amino acids. CDR3 region: CASSQAPGAGDGNTIYF. In DNA form, the CDR3 reads TGCGCCAGCAGCCAAGCCCCTGGGGCAGGGGATGGAAACACCATATATTTT.

The chain has TRBV2 and TRBJ1-2; D remains unclear. Trimming left V 4 bases short and J 4 bases short, with 10 bases between. Germline CDR1 and CDR2: SNHLY and FYNNEI. The CDR3 has 13 residues. The CDR3 DNA is TGTGCCAGCAGTGCGGACGGAAGCTATGGCTACACCTTC. Its translation: CASSADGSYGYTF. Full variable domain (missing parts from reference TRBV2 and TRBJ1-2): EPEVTQTPSHQVTQMGQEVILRCVPISNHLYFYWYRQILGQKVEFLVSFYNNEISEKSEIFDDQFSVERPDGSNFTLKIRSTKLEDSAMYFCASSADGSYGYTFGSGTRLTVV.

This clone was found a few times. This chain uses TRBV18 with TRBJ1-2, with TRBD1 as a possible D gene (6 bases). Germline CDR1 KGHSH, CDR2 LQKENI. Between the trimmed V and J ends, which lost 1 base and 7 bases, there was a span of 25 bases. The CDR3 has 18 amino acids. The CDR3 reads CASSPREVDSYLYAGYTF. CDR3 DNA sequence: TGTGCCAGCTCACCACGAGAAGTGGACAGTTACCTCTATGCTGGCTACACCTTC.

This clone occurred many times. At one boundary the junction diverges from the germline segment, which might be a read error. The J gene is TRBJ2-3, the V gene TRBV7-9; D tentatively fits TRBD1 or TRBD2 (5 bases each). Germline V gene data show CDR1 as SEHNR and CDR2 as FQNEAQ (reference sequence). The CDR3 extends over 15 amino acids. CDR3 DNA: TGTGCCAGCAGTTTAGCTAGGGGACGCACAGATACGCAGTATTTT. This gives the protein CASSLARGRTDTQYF.

This clone has a handful of counts. This chain connects TRBV7-8 to TRBJ1-5; perhaps TRBD1 as D (5 bases). The CDR3 contains 17 residues. The germline V gene encodes CDR1 SGHVS and CDR2 FQNEAQ. The ends were cut back, 6 bases at V and 0 bases at J, with 18 bases in the middle. The CDR3 DNA reads TGTGCCAGCAGTTCCAAATGGGGGTTCGATAGCAATCAGCCCCAGCATTTT. Protein sequence: CASSSKWGFDSNQPQHF.

The chain is built from TRBV4-1 and TRBJ2-3, with TRBD2 as a possible D gene (6 bases). Germline lookup yields CDR1 MGHRA and CDR2 YSYEKL. The V gene lost 4 bases and the J gene lost 0 bases, with 14 bases spanning the gap. The CDR3 consists of 16 residues. CDR3 sequence reads: CASSRRLVASTDTQYF. The DNA for the CDR3 is TGCGCCAGCAGCCGCCGACTAGTGGCTAGCACAGATACGCAGTATTTT.

The table lists this clone with many counts. This chain connects TRBV7-9 to TRBJ2-4; D gene unclear. Per germline, CDR1 SEHNR and CDR2 FQNEAQ (reference sequence). The CDR3 is made up of 15 amino acids. V lost 1 base and J lost 0, with 7 bases in between. The CDR3 nucleotides are TGTGCCAGCAGCTTAGACAAGCTAGCCAAAAACATTCAGTACTTC. Encoded protein: CASSLDKLAKNIQYF.

V usage is TRBV27 and J usage is TRBJ2-6; D may match TRBD1 or TRBD2 (5 bases each). Germline V CDR1 and CDR2: MNHEY, SMNVEV (reference sequence). CDR3 size: 16 residues. The ends were cut back, 4 bases at V and 2 bases at J, with 12 bases in the middle. The CDR3 protein is CASSSPGTPGANVLTF. The CDR3 DNA follows: TGTGCCAGCAGTTCCCCGGGGACGCCTGGGGCCAACGTCCTGACTTTC.

The V call is TRBV6-1, the J call TRBJ1-2; D perhaps matches TRBD1 (5 bases). V was cut by 6 bases and J by 13 bases, with 15 bases left in between. Germline V gene sequence: CDR1 MNHNS, CDR2 SASEGT. This CDR3 has 11 amino acids. CDR3 amino acids: CASRRGTVGTF. Here the CDR3 DNA reads TGTGCCAGCAGGCGAGGGACGGTCGGCACCTTC.

CDR3 region: CASSLDRPPNEKLFF. The CDR3 DNA sequence: TGTGCCAGCAGCTTAGACCGCCCGCCTAATGAAAAACTGTTTTTT. V is TRBV7-2 and J is TRBJ1-4, with no clear D. Germline CDR1 reads SGHTA; CDR2 reads FQGNSA. Trimming shortened V by 1 base and J by 3 bases, and 9 bases separated the two germline ends. The CDR3 consists of 15 residues.

The rearrangement joins TRBV27 to TRBJ1-6, with no clear D. Germline V gene sequence: CDR1 MNHEY, CDR2 SMNVEV (reference sequence). The CDR3 is 14 amino acids. V shed 5 bases and J shed 14 bases, with 19 bases lying between them. Written as DNA, the CDR3 is TGTGCCAGCAGTCCAGACACAGTCGCGGCGACCCTCCACTTT. Its protein product is CASSPDTVAATLHF.

In its sample, this clone was seen a few times. The chain has TRBV21-1 and TRBJ2-2; TRBD2 is taken as the D call from the table, unchecked against the DNA. TRBV21-1 is listed as a pseudogene. CDR3 length equals 20 residues. Here the CDR3 DNA reads TGTGCCAGCAGCAGTCTTTCTAGCGGGATTCCAACGGGCAACGCCGGGGAGCTGTTTTTT. Translating gives CASSSLSSGIPTGNAGELFF.

The chain recombines TRBV7-2 with TRBJ1-4; D remains ambiguous. Trimming removed 2 bases at V and 0 bases at J, with 13 bases between. The CDR3 sequence is 17 residues long. Germline V lookup: CDR1 SGHTA, CDR2 FQGNSA. This chain's CDR3 is CASSLLGRMATNEKLFF. DNA for the CDR3: TGTGCCAGCAGCTTATTGGGAAGAATGGCAACTAATGAAAAACTGTTTTTT. Full variable domain (outside the CDR3, taken from reference TRBV7-2 and TRBJ1-4): GAGVSQSPSNKVTEKGKDVELRCDPISGHTALYWYRQSLGQGLEFLIYFQGNSAPDKSGLPSDRFSAERTGGSVSTLTIQRTQQEDSAVYLCASSLLGRMATNEKLFFGSGTQLSVL.

This clone was seen more than once but under ten times. This chain uses TRBV25-1 with TRBJ2-7; tentatively, D is TRBD1 or TRBD2 (5 bases each). In germline, CDR1 is MGHDK, CDR2 SYGVNS. Trimming took 8 bases from V and 6 from J, leaving 17 bases between them. CDR3 length: 13 residues. This CDR3 reads CASGGRQWGEQYF. The DNA for the CDR3 is TGTGCCAGCGGGGGAAGACAGTGGGGCGAGCAGTACTTC.

This clone was detected only a few times. V usage is TRBV11-2 and J usage is TRBJ2-7; 11 bases align to TRBD1. Unmatched junction bases numbered 7, after V lost 6 bases and J lost 3 bases. The CDR3 runs 15 residues. The germline V gene has CDR1 SGHAT and CDR2 FQNNGV. The CDR3 bases are TGTGCCAGCAGGAGCCCCGGGACAGGGGGCTACGAGCAGTACTTC. Translating gives CASRSPGTGGYEQYF.

The chain recombines TRBV7-6 with TRBJ2-7; TRBD2 matches 9 bases. From germline, CDR1 is SGHVS and CDR2 FNYEAQ. The ends lost 4 bases at V and 3 bases at J; junction bases unmatched: 7. The CDR3 has 15 amino acids. DNA for the CDR3: TGTGCCAGCAGCTCGCCGGGACTAGCCAGCTACGAGCAGTACTTC. It codes for CASSSPGLASYEQYF. Together with reference TRBV7-6 and TRBJ2-7, the CDR3 gives the full variable domain: GAGVSQSPRYKVTKRGQDVALRCDPISGHVSLYWYRQALGQGPEFLTYFNYEAQQDKSGLPNDRFSAERPEGSISTLTIQRTEQRDSAMYRCASSSPGLASYEQYFGPGTRLTVT.

This clone came up a few times. The V call is TRBV6-1, the J call TRBJ1-1; D gene ambiguous. Germline CDR1 and CDR2: MNHNS and SASEGT. The germline V and J ends were trimmed by 6 bases and 1 base, with 15 bases remaining between them. This CDR3 region has 15 residues. CDR3 amino acids: CASSRRSGWNTEAFF. The CDR3 DNA follows: TGTGCCAGCAGCCGTCGTTCGGGGTGGAACACTGAAGCTTTCTTT.

This clone was picked up a small number of times. Written as DNA, the CDR3 is TGTGCCACCAGCAGAGACTCGGCGGTAGCCAGCTACGAGCAGTACTTC. This translates into CATSRDSAVASYEQYF. This chain links TRBV15 with TRBJ2-7; D ambiguous. The germline V gene encodes CDR1 LNHNV and CDR2 YYDKDF (reference sequence). Trimming removed 0 bases at V and 3 bases at J, with 15 bases between. The CDR3 length is 16 residues.

This clone was observed a few times. V and J are TRBV10-3 and TRBJ2-1; 10 positions agree with TRBD2. Trimming at V came to 8 bases and at J to 3 bases, leaving 4 bases not matched to a gene. The CDR3 length is 14 residues. Germline CDR1 is ENHRY and CDR2 is SYGVKD. CDR3 coding DNA: TGTGCCATCTCGGGACTAGCGAGCTACAATGAGCAGTTCTTC. Its translation is CAISGLASYNEQFF.

V and J are TRBV6-1 and TRBJ1-2; D unclear. Trimming took off 6 bases at V and 2 bases at J, with 4 bases between the two ends. Germline-derived CDR1 and CDR2 are MNHNS and SASEGT. The CDR3 sequence is 11 residues long. CDR3 nucleotides: TGTGCCAGCAGGCAGAACTATGGCTACACCTTC. Protein sequence: CASRQNYGYTF.

This chain uses TRBV7-2 with TRBJ2-5; 7 nucleotides align to TRBD2. Germline V gives CDR1 SGHTA, CDR2 FQGNSA. Losses at the gene ends were 5 bases for V and 5 bases for J; bases not matched to a gene: 5. The length of the CDR3 is 13 residues. The CDR3, as DNA: TGTGCCAGCAGCCGAGGACTAGGCGAGACCCAGTACTTC. Its translation is CASSRGLGETQYF.

The table lists this clone with a few counts. The rearrangement joins TRBV25-1 to TRBJ1-1; 12 positions agree with TRBD1. The CDR3 covers 15 residues. In germline, CDR1 is MGHDK, CDR2 SYGVNS. With V trimmed by 7 bases and J by 11 bases, 14 bases remained unmatched. The CDR3 protein is CASTPAGQGAGRAFF. The CDR3 DNA reads as TGTGCCAGCACCCCCGCGGGACAGGGGGCGGGAAGGGCTTTCTTT.

The rearrangement links TRBV30 to TRBJ1-1; D might be TRBD1 (6 bases). CDR1 is GTSNPN and CDR2 is SVGIG in the germline V gene (reference sequence). The CDR3 contains 14 residues. Trimming took 0 bases from V and 1 from J, leaving 9 bases between them. The CDR3 bases are TGTGCCTGGAGTGTGGGACATCAGAACACTGAAGCTTTCTTT. Its translation is CAWSVGHQNTEAFF.

This clone was counted only a few times. The rearrangement uses TRBV7-2 and TRBJ2-3, with D tentatively TRBD2 (5 bases). V lost 7 bases, J lost 0 bases, and 20 bases lay in between. Germline CDR1 is SGHTA and CDR2 is FQGNSA. The CDR3 totals 17 residues. The DNA of the CDR3 is TGTGCCAGCACCAGCTTGGGGTTCGGGGTTAGCACAGATACGCAGTATTTT. Translation gives CASTSLGFGVSTDTQYF.